These T cell receptor beta chains were read from a single sample in a study of control samples from healthy donors and cancer patients. The method was immunoSEQ multiplex PCR; TCRdb's version includes in-frame clones alone and lacks a portion of them. Of some 100,000 clones listed, 70% to 90% are singletons. The sequenced sample consisted of blood. The receptors here all came from a man aged 30 to 39 in good health. CDR3s leave out the opening cysteine and the closing phenylalanine or tryptophan. The D gene is left open where the match is weak.

TRBV30 NA AWKVSGANVLT
TRBV10-2 NA ASSEASAVTGELF
TRBV6-5 NA ASSYSIWGSYEQY
TRBV27 TRBD1 ATGPGTDTYEQY
TRBV24-1 NA ATSDPTGETSTDTQY
TRBV7-2 NA ASSLTGRMNTEAF
TRBV27 NA ASSLLSGAEEAF
TRBV5-1 TRBD2 ASSRGLAASRGNYEQY
TRBV28 NA ASRRRLGAGTGELF
TRBV5-1 NA ASSLGLKPGTAEGYT
TRBV28 TRBD2 ASSFFSSGRAGFQY
TRBV27 TRBD1 ASSLGRGLDQPQH
TRBV27 NA ASSFRESPYEQY
TRBV15 NA ATDDGGGAREQY
TRBV11-1 NA ASSLGQTMNTEAF
TRBV15 TRBD1 ATSSSGGFNTEAF
TRBV9 TRBD2 ASTTTSGDYNEQF
TRBV28 NA ASSQRERYNEQF
TRBV19 TRBD1 ASSIPRTGTNQPQH
TRBV12-3/TRBV12-4 NA ASSLWGTEKLF
TRBV6-8 NA ASMGFYEQY
TRBV28 NA ASSLLLAASTDTQY
TRBV7-2 TRBD1 ASSLQQGGNSPLH
TRBV4-3 TRBD2 ASSQGVGSGSYGTYEQY
TRBV11-3 TRBD1 ASSLATGTGPLNTEAF
TRBV7-9 NA ASSPGHSSYNEQF